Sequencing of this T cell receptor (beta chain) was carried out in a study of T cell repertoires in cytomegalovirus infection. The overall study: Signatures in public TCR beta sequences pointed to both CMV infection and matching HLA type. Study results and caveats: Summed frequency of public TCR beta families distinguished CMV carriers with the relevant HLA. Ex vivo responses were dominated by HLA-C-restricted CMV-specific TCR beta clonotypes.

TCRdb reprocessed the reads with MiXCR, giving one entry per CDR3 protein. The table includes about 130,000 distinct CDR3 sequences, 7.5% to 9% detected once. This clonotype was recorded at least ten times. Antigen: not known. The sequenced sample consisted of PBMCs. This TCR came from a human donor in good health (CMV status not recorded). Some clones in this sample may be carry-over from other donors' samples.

The chain's CDR3 is CASSRTAVGTDTQYF. CDR3 in DNA: TGCGCCAGCAGCCGGACTGCCGTGGGGACAGATACGCAGTATTTT. The V call is TRBV4-1, the J call TRBJ2-3; tentatively, D is TRBD2 (5 bases). The ends were cut back, 4 bases at V and 3 bases at J, with 14 bases in the middle. Germline V gene sequence: CDR1 MGHRA, CDR2 YSYEKL. The CDR3 spans 15 residues.